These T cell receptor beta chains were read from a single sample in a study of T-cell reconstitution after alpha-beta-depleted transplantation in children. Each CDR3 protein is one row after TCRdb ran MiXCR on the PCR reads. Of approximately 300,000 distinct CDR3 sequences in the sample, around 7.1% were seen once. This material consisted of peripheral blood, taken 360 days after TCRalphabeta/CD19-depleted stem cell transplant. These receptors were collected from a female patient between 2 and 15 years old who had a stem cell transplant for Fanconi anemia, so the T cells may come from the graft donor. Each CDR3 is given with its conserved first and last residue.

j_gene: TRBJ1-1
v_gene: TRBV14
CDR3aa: CASSQDWSGEAFF

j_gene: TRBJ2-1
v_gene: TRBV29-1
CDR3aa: CSVGRTSGGVYNEQFF

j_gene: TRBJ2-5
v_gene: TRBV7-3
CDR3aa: CASSPGTSVVETQYF

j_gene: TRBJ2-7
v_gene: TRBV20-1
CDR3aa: CSAPRGRGYYEQYF

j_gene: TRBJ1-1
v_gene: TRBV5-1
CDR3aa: CASSLRPGNTEAFF

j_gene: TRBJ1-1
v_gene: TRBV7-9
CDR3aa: CASSPQGYHTEAFF

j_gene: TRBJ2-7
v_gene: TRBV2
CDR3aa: CASKTYEQYF

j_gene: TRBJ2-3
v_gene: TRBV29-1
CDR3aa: CSSAGGVTDTQYF

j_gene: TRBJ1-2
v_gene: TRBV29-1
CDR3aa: CSASDRSYGYTF

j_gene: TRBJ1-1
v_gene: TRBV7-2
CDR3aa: CASSDRTGVLNTEAFF

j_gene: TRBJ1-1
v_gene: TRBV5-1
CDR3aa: CASSLGPRDTEAFF

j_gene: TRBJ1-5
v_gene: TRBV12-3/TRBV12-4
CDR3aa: CASSLWGAGNQPQHF

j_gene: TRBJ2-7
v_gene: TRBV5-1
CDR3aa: CVSSLLTGTQNSEQYF

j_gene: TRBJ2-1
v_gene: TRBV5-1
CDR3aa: CASSLGAGRSNEQFF

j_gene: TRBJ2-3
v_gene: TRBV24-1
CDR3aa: CATGSDRGSPDTQYF

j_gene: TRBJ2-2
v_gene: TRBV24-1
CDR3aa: CATSDWIPNTGELFF

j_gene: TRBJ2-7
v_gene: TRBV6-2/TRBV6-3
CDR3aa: CASSYLPSGRYYEQYF

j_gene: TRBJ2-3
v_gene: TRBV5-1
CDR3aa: CASSLVRVDTDTQYF

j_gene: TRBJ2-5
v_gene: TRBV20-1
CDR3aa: CSGTTGNKETQYF

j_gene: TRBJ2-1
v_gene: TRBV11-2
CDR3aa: CASSPRVQVGYNEQFF

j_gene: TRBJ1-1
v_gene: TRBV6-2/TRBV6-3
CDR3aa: CASSTQGVLIAEAFF

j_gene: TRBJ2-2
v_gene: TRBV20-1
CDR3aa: CSAVSGGNTGELFF

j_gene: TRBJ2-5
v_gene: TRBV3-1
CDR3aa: CASSPGPGQGRTQYF

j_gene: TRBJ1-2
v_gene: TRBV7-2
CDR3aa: CASSQSTGDGYGYTF

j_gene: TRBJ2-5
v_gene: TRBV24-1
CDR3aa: CATSEGAAETQYF

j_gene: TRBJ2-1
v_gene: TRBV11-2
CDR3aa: CASSFSLGLAGVKDNEQFF

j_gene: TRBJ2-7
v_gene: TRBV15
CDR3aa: CATSREREQAPLYEQYF

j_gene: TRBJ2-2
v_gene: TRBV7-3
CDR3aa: CASSFTGSTGELFF

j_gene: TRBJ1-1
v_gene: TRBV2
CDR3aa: CASKGGVEAFF

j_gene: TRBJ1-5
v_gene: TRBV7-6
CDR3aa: CASSTKPARGGQPQHF

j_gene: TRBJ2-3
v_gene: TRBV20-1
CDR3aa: CSASTDRETDTQYF

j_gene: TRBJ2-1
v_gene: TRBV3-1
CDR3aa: CASSQPGSYSYNEQFF

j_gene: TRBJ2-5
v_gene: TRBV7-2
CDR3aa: CASSLFRETQYF

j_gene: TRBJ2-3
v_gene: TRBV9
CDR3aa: CASSVAPVETADTQYF

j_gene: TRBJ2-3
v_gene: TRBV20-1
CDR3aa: CSASGRDDTQYF

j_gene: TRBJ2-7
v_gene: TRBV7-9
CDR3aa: CASARGGTDYEQYF

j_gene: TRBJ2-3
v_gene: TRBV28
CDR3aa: CASSSDTGDTQYF

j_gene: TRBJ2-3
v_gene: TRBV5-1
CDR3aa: CASSPGLAVADTQYF

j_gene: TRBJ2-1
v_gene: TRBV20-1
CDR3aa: CSARGGTSGRAVNEQFF

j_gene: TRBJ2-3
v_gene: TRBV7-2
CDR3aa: CASSLRAGFADTQYF

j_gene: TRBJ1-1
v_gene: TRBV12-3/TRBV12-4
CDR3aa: CASSLVGPPLRGEEAFF

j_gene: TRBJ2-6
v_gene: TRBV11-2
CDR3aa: CASSLEQGPLSGANVLTF

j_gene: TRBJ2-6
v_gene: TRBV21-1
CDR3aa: CASSKGWDTGANVLTF

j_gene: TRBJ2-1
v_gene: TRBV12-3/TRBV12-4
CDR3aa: CASRPTSGGRGEQFF

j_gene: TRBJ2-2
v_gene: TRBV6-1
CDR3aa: CASSPSPGANTGELFF

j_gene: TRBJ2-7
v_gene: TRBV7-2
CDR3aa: CASSLPTGTIYEQYF

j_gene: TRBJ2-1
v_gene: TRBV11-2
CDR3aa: CASSLRDPHNEQFF

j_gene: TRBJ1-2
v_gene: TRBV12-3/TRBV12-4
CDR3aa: CASSPPRINYGYTF

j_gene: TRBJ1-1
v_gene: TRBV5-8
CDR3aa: CASSWTEMNTEAFF

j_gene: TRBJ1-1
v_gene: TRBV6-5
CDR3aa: CASSRWGSRVSEAFF

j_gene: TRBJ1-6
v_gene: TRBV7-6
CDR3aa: CASSPLLNNSPLHF

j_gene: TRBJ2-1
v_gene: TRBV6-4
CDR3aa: CASSDGTSGHNEQFF

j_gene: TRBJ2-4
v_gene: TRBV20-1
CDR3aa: CSGPQIAGGRLAKNIQYF

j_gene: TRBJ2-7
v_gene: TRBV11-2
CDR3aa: CASSQVGQDHEQYF

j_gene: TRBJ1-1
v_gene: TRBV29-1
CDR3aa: CSVDTGLVETEAFF

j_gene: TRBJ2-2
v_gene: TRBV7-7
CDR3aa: CASSLIPQPTGELFF

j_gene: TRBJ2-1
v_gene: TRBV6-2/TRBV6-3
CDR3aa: CASSPYSGTSPYNEQFF

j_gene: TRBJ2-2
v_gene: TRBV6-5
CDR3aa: CASSYVPAANTGELFF

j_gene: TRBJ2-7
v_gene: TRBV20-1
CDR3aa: CSARDPFLSYEQYF